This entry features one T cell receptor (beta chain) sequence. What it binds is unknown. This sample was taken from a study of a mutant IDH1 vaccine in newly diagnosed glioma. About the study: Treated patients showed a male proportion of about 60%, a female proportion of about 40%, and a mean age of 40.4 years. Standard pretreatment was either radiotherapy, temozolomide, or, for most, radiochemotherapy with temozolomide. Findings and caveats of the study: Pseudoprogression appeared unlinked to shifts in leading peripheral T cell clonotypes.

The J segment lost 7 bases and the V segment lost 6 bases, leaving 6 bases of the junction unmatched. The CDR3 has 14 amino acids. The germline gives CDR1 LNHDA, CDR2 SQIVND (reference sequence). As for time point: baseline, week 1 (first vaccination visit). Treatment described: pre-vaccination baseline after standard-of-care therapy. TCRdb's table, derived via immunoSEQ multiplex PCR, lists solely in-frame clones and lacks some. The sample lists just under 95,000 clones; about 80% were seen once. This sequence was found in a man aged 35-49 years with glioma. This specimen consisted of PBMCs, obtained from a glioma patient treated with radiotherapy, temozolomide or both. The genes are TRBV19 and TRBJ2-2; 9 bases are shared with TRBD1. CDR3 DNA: TGTGCCAGTAGATACGGACAGGGGAGCGGGGAGCTGTTTTTT. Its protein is CASRYGQGSGELFF.